These T cell receptor delta chains were read from a single sample in a study of delta chains in infants with herpesvirus infections. TCRdb re-identified clones in the RT-PCR reads via CATT. Among more than 950 delta-chain clones listed, just over 30% were seen once. The sequencing used peripheral blood, collected at time point 3 of longitudinal follow-up. These receptors came from a human donor who was a Ugandan infant, either HIV-exposed or HIV-unexposed (not recorded which). Both conserved end residues are trimmed from each CDR3.

>TRDV2
ACDAVGVGIRPAPDKLI
>TRDV1
ALGGNGRPTYWGVFWYTDKLI
>TRDV1
ALGELRPWGRGGDKLI
>TRDV2
ACDSILGDTRLYTDKLI
>TRDV1
ALGSSLPNLLGMGVTDKLI
>TRDV2
ACDPLSYSGDTGTDKLI
>TRAV38-2/DV8
AYHSTSYERGYTDKLI
>TRDV2
ACDTVGGDTDKLI
>TRDV1
ALGESYEPYWGIRVALTAQLF
>TRDV2
ACDTLLLGDTALYTDKLI
>TRDV1
ALGEQWVPSPALGDTRRADKLI
>TRDV1
ALGELSYEWFIGGSMGKLI
>TRDV2
ACDTLTGGYAGYTDKLI
>TRDV1
ALGEPFLLGGPERAAQLF
>TRDV1
ALGELGLRGAGGRYTDKLI
>TRDV1
ALGDSLSLGLTTKGTDKLI
>TRDV2
ACDKLLGDTPSWDTRQMF
>TRDV1
ALGEPASRVSWGTGTDKLI
>TRDV2
ACDALPLAGGGTDKLI
>TRDV1
ALGERVVVYWAGGYGYTDKLI
>TRDV2
ACDKLLGDTPSWDTRQMF
>TRDV2
ACDTWGIHGSSWDTRQMF
>TRAV38-2/DV8
AIQSIEFVDTDKLI
>TRDV2
ACDREVWCGDTKEYTDKLI
>TRDV1
ALGDPFSGGYSKLI
>TRDV2
ACDTVGLSTDKLI
>TRDV1
ALGERKLRDLYTDKLI
>TRDV2
ACDILGDTTDKLI
>TRDV1
ALGGPFLH
>TRDV1
ALGDPSVLAGVLKWWI
>TRAV29/DV5
AAIFRASRLGDLKLI
>TRDV1
ALGELPFRYAGSLKFDKLI
>TRDV2
ACDTVGAGGYRTTDKLI
>TRDV1
ALGAFLQCLGDTDKLI
>TRDV3
APGLPTAWDTRQMF
>TRDV1
ALGNPAFLLTLGDTRPRLFSYTDKLI
>TRDV2
ACDSLGRGDTDKLI
>TRDV2
ACDTWGSSWDTRQMF
>TRDV1
ALGEQPSYFIRYWGEYTDKLI
>TRDV1
ALGHTGGINDKLI
>TRDV2
ACDTATGGYLSSWDTRQMF
>TRDV1
ALGTVINYWGIPHTDKLI
>TRDV1
ALVLPLRRGPPYTDKLI
>TRDV1
ALGENLYTDKLI
>TRDV2
ACDALLGDTDKLI
>TRDV2
ACDTVGGGSIPSTDKLI
>TRDV1
ALGELKGVPPTSDKLI